This paragraph reports one T cell receptor beta chain. Assay: immunoSEQ multiplex PCR; the TCRdb copy retains only in-frame clones and omits some. In the table there are roughly 62,000 clones, about 80% of which are singletons. The sample comes from a study of blood T cell repertoires in COVID-19. Whole-study context: The United States, Italy and Spain provided the acute and convalescent COVID-19 samples.

The CDR3 sequence is 13 residues long. With 6 bases removed from V and 4 bases from J, the gap between germline ends came to 13 bases. Germline CDR1 is SGHRS and CDR2 is YFSETQ. This chain uses TRBV5-1 with TRBJ2-5; D possibly corresponds to TRBD2 (6 bases). The clonotype was recovered from a man older than 75 with COVID-19, enrolled during active disease. Sample: peripheral blood. The CDR3 spells CASTGGTRETQYF. The CDR3 nucleotides are TGCGCCAGCACCGGAGGGACGCGAGAGACCCAGTACTTC.